The 23 T cell receptor beta chains below all came from one sample that was sequenced in a study of blood T cell repertoires in COVID-19. Sequenced by immunoSEQ multiplex PCR; TCRdb stores in-frame clones only, minus some. The sample has over 120,000 clones; over 70% are singletons. The sample consisted of peripheral blood. These TCRs come from a human donor in a cohort sampled during active COVID-19.

The genes are TRBV27 and TRBJ2-5; D uncertain. This CDR3 comprises 16 residues. Germline V gives CDR1 MNHEY, CDR2 SMNVEV (reference sequence). The ends were cut back, 6 bases at V and 5 bases at J, with 22 bases in the middle. This CDR3 reads CASSQKPNRNWETQYF. CDR3 DNA: TGTGCCAGCAGCCAAAAGCCGAACCGAAATTGGGAGACCCAGTACTTC.

The chain couples TRBV6-5 to TRBJ2-3, with D maybe TRBD2 (6 bases). This CDR3 is 14 amino acids long. CDR1 MNHEY and CDR2 SVGAGI come from the germline V gene. V was shortened by 6 bases and J by 1 base, with 11 bases between the two germline ends. The CDR3 region has the DNA TGTGCCAGCAGCTTTCCGGGAGGCACAGATACGCAGTATTTT. This codes for CASSFPGGTDTQYF.

The chain links TRBV5-6 to TRBJ2-1; 15 bases are shared with TRBD2. With 4 bases clipped from V and 7 bases from J, the junction kept 6 bases outside the gene matches. This CDR3 has 16 residues. Germline loops: CDR1 SGHDT, CDR2 YYEEEE. The CDR3 loop reads CASSPSGTSGRNEQFF. The CDR3 region has the DNA TGTGCCAGCAGCCCCTCCGGGACTAGCGGGAGGAATGAGCAGTTCTTC.

The rearrangement joins TRBV6-6 to TRBJ2-7; a weak D match, TRBD2 (5 bases). The CDR3 is 12 amino acids. From germline, CDR1 is MNHNY and CDR2 SVGAGI (reference sequence). With 8 bases removed from V and 7 bases from J, the gap between germline ends came to 15 bases. This CDR3 reads CASSTGKREQYV. CDR3 nucleotides: TGTGCCAGCTCTACGGGGAAACGAGAGCAGTACGTC.

V usage is TRBV4-3 and J usage is TRBJ1-2, with unresolved D. The germline gives CDR1 LGHNA, CDR2 YSLEER. The CDR3 is 13 amino acids. V was shortened by 4 bases and J by 8 bases, with 14 bases between the two germline ends. CDR3 DNA sequence: TGCGCCAGCAGCCCCGGGATCCCTGGGGGCTACACCTTC. It encodes CASSPGIPGGYTF.

The chain links TRBV6-1 to TRBJ1-2, with D tentatively TRBD1 (6 bases). With 1 base removed from V and 6 bases from J, the gap between germline ends came to 9 bases. The V gene's germline CDR1 is MNHNS and CDR2 SASEGT. The CDR3 covers 13 residues. In DNA, the CDR3 is TGTGCCAGCAGTGAAGAACAGGGCCATGGCTACACCTTC. Encoded protein: CASSEEQGHGYTF.

The rearrangement uses TRBV7-2 and TRBJ1-5; no definite D call. Germline CDR1 SGHTA, CDR2 FQGNSA. The CDR3 has 15 amino acids. V was shortened by 1 base and J by 7 bases, with 14 bases between the two germline ends. CDR3 nucleotides: TGTGCCAGCAGCTTAGTGGTAGAGAGGAGACAGCCCCAGCATTTT. Translating it yields CASSLVVERRQPQHF.

This chain uses TRBV15 with TRBJ1-2, with D perhaps matching TRBD1 (5 bases). Trimming removed 0 bases from V and 8 bases from J, with 16 bases in between. Germline V gives CDR1 LNHNV, CDR2 YYDKDF (reference sequence). The CDR3 consists of 15 residues. The CDR3 DNA reads TGTGCCACCAGCAGAGATCAGGGCGGTTCTGGGGGCTACACCTTC. It translates to CATSRDQGGSGGYTF.

V gene TRBV5-1 combines with J gene TRBJ1-2; 10 bases are shared with TRBD1. Per the germline V gene, CDR1 is SGHRS and CDR2 is YFSETQ. The V segment lost 3 bases and the J segment 0 bases; nucleotides outside the gene matches: 5. CDR3 length: 16 residues. The CDR3 sequence: CASSYRQGATNYGYTF. The CDR3 coding sequence is TGCGCCAGCAGCTACCGACAGGGGGCGACTAACTATGGCTACACCTTC.

This sequence joins TRBV29-1 and TRBJ1-1; 8 nucleotides match TRBD1. The CDR3 is made up of 12 amino acids. V lost 6 bases, J lost 6 bases, and 6 bases stayed unmatched. CDR1 is SQVTM and CDR2 is ANQGSEA in the germline V gene. CDR3 sequence reads: CSVIKQGAEAFF. The CDR3 nucleotides read TGCAGCGTCATAAAACAGGGGGCTGAAGCTTTCTTT.

In its sample, this clone was seen a few times. The chain employs TRBV6-5 and TRBJ1-1, with a possible D match to TRBD1 (6 bases). Trimming took off 0 bases at V and 3 bases at J, with 14 bases between the two ends. CDR1 and CDR2 (germline): MNHEY, SVGAGI. The CDR3 loop spans 16 amino acids. The CDR3 DNA follows: TGTGCCAGCAGTTACTCGTCCGGGAAGGGGGACACTGAAGCTTTCTTT. It translates to CASSYSSGKGDTEAFF.

The rearrangement uses TRBV12-5 and TRBJ1-3; maybe TRBD1 (5 bases). The CDR3 length is 15 residues. Germline V gene data show CDR1 as LGHNT and CDR2 as FRNRAP. V was pared by 8 bases and J by 2 bases, with 16 bases between. CDR3 sequence (DNA): TGTGCTAGTTCCCGGGGGTCACCTCCTGGAAACACCATATATTTT. Protein: CASSRGSPPGNTIYF.

The chain is built from TRBV4-1 and TRBJ1-1; no firm D call. Trimming stripped 1 base from V and 8 bases from J, with 11 bases between. The germline V gene has CDR1 MGHRA and CDR2 YSYEKL. The CDR3 covers 13 residues. The CDR3 DNA follows: TGCGCCAGCAGCCAAGCGCTGTCCCTAGAAGCTTTCTTT. Its translation is CASSQALSLEAFF.

CDR3 nucleotide sequence: TGCAGTGCTAGTACGGGACTAGCGGGTAGCACAGATACGCAGTATTTT. Amino acids: CSASTGLAGSTDTQYF. This chain uses TRBV20-1 with TRBJ2-3; 12 positions match TRBD2. V lost 3 bases, J lost 0 bases, and 4 bases stayed unmatched. CDR1 and CDR2 (germline): DFQATT, SNEGSKA (reference sequence). The CDR3 is 16 residues long.

CDR3 residues: CASSVQGSGNTIYF. CDR3 coding DNA: TGTGCCAGCAGCGTACAGGGCTCTGGAAACACCATATATTTT. The gene calls are TRBV9 and TRBJ1-3, with D tentatively TRBD1 (5 bases). Trimming stripped 1 base from V and 0 bases from J, with 5 bases between. Germline CDR1 and CDR2: SGDLS and YYNGEE. This CDR3 comprises 14 residues.

The rearrangement uses TRBV9 and TRBJ2-1; possibly TRBD2 for D (6 bases). V was pared by 3 bases and J by 3 bases, with 13 bases between. The V gene's germline CDR1 is SGDLS and CDR2 YYNGEE. This CDR3 contains 15 residues. The CDR3 DNA sequence: TGTGCCAGCAGCGCGGGGGTGTCGAACTACAATGAGCAGTTCTTC. Residues: CASSAGVSNYNEQFF.

The J gene is TRBJ2-3, the V gene TRBV6-5; no definite D call. The CDR3 is 14 amino acids. The V and J ends lost 3 bases and 1 base respectively, with 8 bases between them. Germline CDR1 MNHEY, CDR2 SVGAGI. As DNA, the CDR3 is TGTGCCAGCAGTTATCGCCAGGGCACAGATACGCAGTATTTT. Amino acids: CASSYRQGTDTQYF.

This chain uses TRBV27 with TRBJ2-1, with TRBD2 matching over 8 bases. Germline V CDR1 and CDR2: MNHEY, SMNVEV (reference sequence). This CDR3 comprises 15 residues. Losses at the gene ends were 1 base for V and 9 bases for J; bases not matched to a gene: 8. The CDR3 sequence is CASSLYRLAFGEQFF. DNA of the CDR3: TGTGCCAGCAGTTTATACCGACTAGCGTTTGGTGAGCAGTTCTTC.

The V call is TRBV14, the J call TRBJ1-4, with 9 bases that match TRBD1. This CDR3 region has 18 residues. The germline V gene has CDR1 SGHDN and CDR2 FVKESK. J was trimmed by 6 bases and V by 1 base; bases with no gene match: 12. The CDR3 DNA reads TGTGCCAGCAGCCAAGGCAAAGGGACAGGGCTCCGAGATGAAAAACTGTTTTTT. The encoded protein is CASSQGKGTGLRDEKLFF. The full variable domain, its missing parts supplied by reference TRBV14 and TRBJ1-4, is EAGVTQFPSHSVIEKGQTVTLRCDPISGHDNLYWYRRVMGKEIKFLLHFVKESKQDESGMPNNRFLAERTGGTYSTLKVQPAELEDSGVYFCASSQGKGTGLRDEKLFFGSGTQLSVL.

The V gene is TRBV4-2, the J gene TRBJ1-5; maybe TRBD1 (6 bases). Germline CDR1 reads LGHNA; CDR2 reads YNFKEQ. Trimming removed 2 bases at V and 6 bases at J, with 17 bases between. CDR3 size: 16 residues. CDR3 in DNA: TGTGCCAGCAGCCAAACAGGGACGGGAAAGAGTCAGCCCCAGCATTTT. This gives the protein CASSQTGTGKSQPQHF.

The rearrangement uses TRBV6-4 and TRBJ2-1; 8 nucleotides agree with TRBD2. The germline V gene has CDR1 MRHNA and CDR2 SNTAGT. The CDR3 is 16 amino acids. The V and J ends lost 0 bases and 2 bases, in that order; junction bases with no gene match: 3. The CDR3 here is CASSDSAGGAYNEQFF. CDR3 DNA: TGTGCCAGCAGTGACTCGGCGGGGGGAGCCTACAATGAGCAGTTCTTC.

The chain recombines TRBV6-2 or TRBV6-3 with TRBJ1-2; the D is unclear. The CDR3 extends over 14 amino acids. Germline V CDR1 and CDR2: MNHEY, SVGEGT. Trimming stripped 0 bases from V and 7 bases from J, with 12 bases between. CDR3 sequence (DNA): TGTGCCAGCAGTTACTCGAAAGGGAGGTCTGGCTACACCTTC. Its protein is CASSYSKGRSGYTF.

This clone occurred once. The chain recombines TRBV4-2 with TRBJ1-2; TRBD1 matches at 8 bases. The CDR3 runs to 16 residues. V shed 0 bases and J 7 bases; nucleotides not matched to a gene: 10. The germline gives CDR1 LGHNA, CDR2 YNFKEQ. CDR3 sequence reads: CASSQEGRAGGAGYTF. CDR3 coding DNA: TGTGCCAGCAGCCAAGAGGGCCGGGCAGGGGGCGCTGGCTACACCTTC.